This T cell receptor beta chain was profiled in a study of regulatory T cells in long-lasting Graves disease. Libraries of TCR beta came from iRepertoire HTBI primers plus Arm-PCR of CDR3 regions. TCRdb reprocessed the multiplex PCR reads with MiXCR, giving one entry per CDR3 protein. The repertoire holds 620,000 or so distinct CDR3 sequences, roughly 16% seen once, with 15% to 20% in the top ten. The germline V gene has CDR1 GTSNPN and CDR2 SVGIG (reference sequence). This CDR3 is 12 amino acids long. V was shortened by 4 bases and J by 5 bases, with 11 bases between the two germline ends. In its sample, this clonotype was seen a few times. Time point reported: newly diagnosed GD, antithyroid drugs for less than 3 months. Construction of the TCR library relied on RNA isolated from PBMCs. These data also featured in a second study, about T cells in Graves' hyperthyroidism and ophthalmopathy.

This material consisted of peripheral blood mononuclear cells (PBMCs), taken at new diagnosis, from a patient treated with antithyroid drugs. The chain recombines TRBV30 with TRBJ1-1, with TRBD1 as a possible D gene (6 bases). The receptor was isolated from a woman in her 30s with Graves disease. The CDR3 sequence is CAWNRGLTEAFF. In DNA form, the CDR3 reads TGTGCCTGGAATAGGGGGTTGACTGAAGCTTTCTTT.